The 15 T cell receptor beta chains listed next were all sequenced from one sample in a study of blood T cell repertoires in COVID-19. Generated by immunoSEQ multiplex PCR, the TCRdb table keeps only in-frame clones and is missing some. The repertoire holds under 250,000 clones, with 83% as singletons. Sequenced sample: PBMCs or T cells enriched from blood (not recorded which). These receptor sequences come from a woman aged 45 to 65 who had been exposed to COVID-19.

V usage is TRBV18 and J usage is TRBJ2-3; 10 nucleotides match TRBD1. The CDR3 contains 15 residues. With V trimmed by 4 bases and J by 1 base, 2 bases remained unmatched. Germline V gene lookup returns CDR1 KGHSH and CDR2 LQKENI. CDR3 amino acids: CASSRDRGRTDTQYF. DNA for the CDR3: TGTGCCAGCTCACGGGACAGGGGTCGCACAGATACGCAGTATTTT.

This rearrangement joins TRBV10-3 to TRBJ1-2, with 7 nucleotides matching TRBD1. Trimming removed 6 bases from V and 4 bases from J; junction bases left unmatched: 5. Germline CDR1 and CDR2: ENHRY and SYGVKD. The CDR3 extends over 13 amino acids. The CDR3 spells CAISSDRAYGYTF. The CDR3 DNA follows: TGTGCCATCAGCTCCGACAGGGCCTATGGCTACACCTTC.

The count of this clone is one. V and J are TRBV7-2 and TRBJ2-7, with D maybe TRBD2 (6 bases). The ends were cut back, 5 bases at V and 0 bases at J, with 14 bases in the middle. The CDR3 is 15 amino acids. Germline V lookup: CDR1 SGHTA, CDR2 FQGNSA. This CDR3 is CASSLGTYSSYEQYF. The CDR3 DNA sequence: TGTGCCAGCAGCCTCGGGACTTATAGCTCCTACGAGCAGTACTTC.

This rearrangement joins TRBV28 to TRBJ1-4, with 7 bases fitting TRBD1. Germline V gene data show CDR1 as MDHEN and CDR2 as SYDVKM. With 3 bases clipped from V and 8 bases from J, the junction kept 9 bases outside the gene matches. The CDR3 is 15 residues long. CDR3 nucleotides: TGTGCCAGCAGTTTTAGGAGGGGGCGAGAGGAAAAACTGTTTTTT. Translated: CASSFRRGREEKLFF.

This clone was counted a few times. V and J are TRBV29-1 and TRBJ1-4; 10 bases match TRBD1. From germline, CDR1 is SQVTM and CDR2 ANQGSEA. V gave up 6 bases and J gave up 11 bases; unmatched junction bases: 9. The length of the CDR3 is 13 residues. The CDR3 loop is CSVPGQGTGKLFF. The CDR3 DNA reads TGCAGCGTCCCGGGACAGGGGACCGGTAAACTGTTTTTT.

The rearrangement links TRBV28 to TRBJ1-2; 7 bases match TRBD1. With V trimmed by 3 bases and J by 5 bases, 12 bases remained unmatched. Germline V gene lookup returns CDR1 MDHEN and CDR2 SYDVKM. The CDR3 runs to 16 residues. The CDR3 DNA reads TGTGCCAGCAGTTTGGATTCTAACACAGGGGATTATGGCTACACCTTC. It codes for CASSLDSNTGDYGYTF.

The CDR3 here is CASSLAPDRPDGYTF. DNA of the CDR3: TGTGCCAGCAGCTTAGCCCCCGACAGACCCGATGGCTACACCTTC. The genes are TRBV7-8 and TRBJ1-2; maybe TRBD1 (5 bases). The V end was cut by 0 bases, the J end by 6 bases, with 14 bases between. The CDR3 is 15 residues long. Germline V gives CDR1 SGHVS, CDR2 FQNEAQ.

The chain uses TRBV27 and TRBJ1-5; 7 bases line up with TRBD1. Germline V lookup: CDR1 MNHEY, CDR2 SMNVEV (reference sequence). CDR3 size: 14 residues. V was clipped by 6 bases and J by 0 bases; unmatched bases: 2. The DNA of the CDR3 is TGTGCCAGCAGAAACAGGGGTAGCAATCAGCCCCAGCATTTT. This gives the protein CASRNRGSNQPQHF.

This chain joins TRBV5-6 and TRBJ2-5, with D perhaps matching TRBD2 (5 bases). V lost 2 bases and J 4 bases, leaving 12 bases between the germline ends. Germline loops: CDR1 SGHDT, CDR2 YYEEEE. The CDR3 is 14 amino acids. Here the CDR3 DNA reads TGTGCCAGCAGCTTTCTGGGAGTGGGAGAGACCCAGTACTTC. This translates into CASSFLGVGETQYF.

The rearrangement uses TRBV24-1 and TRBJ2-5; 10 bases are shared with TRBD1. Looked up from germline, CDR1 is KGHDR and CDR2 is SFDVKD. Trimming at V came to 4 bases and at J to 4 bases, leaving 5 bases not matched to a gene. The CDR3 has 15 amino acids. CDR3: CATSDRTGGLETQYF. In DNA, the CDR3 is TGTGCCACCAGTGACCGGACAGGGGGTCTAGAGACCCAGTACTTC.

This chain joins TRBV10-2 and TRBJ1-1; maybe TRBD1 (6 bases). V dropped 6 bases and J dropped 3 bases, with 17 bases sitting between them. This CDR3 is 15 amino acids long. The V gene's germline CDR1 is WSHSY and CDR2 SAAADI. The CDR3 spells CASSADSLLDTEAFF. Written as DNA, the CDR3 is TGCGCCAGCAGCGCGGACAGCCTATTGGACACTGAAGCTTTCTTT.

V is TRBV19 and J is TRBJ1-1; D gene unclear. Germline CDR1 LNHDA, CDR2 SQIVND (reference sequence). V shed 3 bases and J shed 5 bases, with 7 bases lying between them. This CDR3 spans 12 amino acids. The CDR3 protein is CASSMYGTEAFF. CDR3 nucleotides: TGTGCCAGTAGTATGTACGGGACTGAAGCTTTCTTT.

The chain couples TRBV28 to TRBJ1-1; 8 bases fit TRBD1. This CDR3 has 14 amino acids. Germline trimming cut 3 bases from V and 9 bases from J; bases unmatched to any gene: 9. Germline-derived CDR1 and CDR2 are MDHEN and SYDVKM. Written as DNA, the CDR3 is TGTGCCAGCAGTTTGATTCAGGGGGCGTATAAAGCTTTCTTT. This gives the protein CASSLIQGAYKAFF.

The rearrangement uses TRBV21-1 and TRBJ1-5. TRBV21-1 represents a pseudogene. This CDR3 contains 13 residues. The CDR3 region is CARGAGGDQPQHF. The DNA of the CDR3 is TGTGCCAGGGGAGCGGGGGGGGATCAGCCCCAGCATTTT.

This rearrangement joins TRBV5-5 to TRBJ2-7; D gene ambiguous. CDR3 length: 14 amino acids. With 0 bases removed from V and 2 bases from J, the gap between germline ends came to 9 bases. The germline CDR1 and CDR2 sequences are SGHKS and YYEKEE (reference sequence). The CDR3 sequence: CASSLDSRAYEQYF. The CDR3 bases are TGTGCCAGCAGCTTGGACTCCCGCGCCTACGAGCAGTACTTC.